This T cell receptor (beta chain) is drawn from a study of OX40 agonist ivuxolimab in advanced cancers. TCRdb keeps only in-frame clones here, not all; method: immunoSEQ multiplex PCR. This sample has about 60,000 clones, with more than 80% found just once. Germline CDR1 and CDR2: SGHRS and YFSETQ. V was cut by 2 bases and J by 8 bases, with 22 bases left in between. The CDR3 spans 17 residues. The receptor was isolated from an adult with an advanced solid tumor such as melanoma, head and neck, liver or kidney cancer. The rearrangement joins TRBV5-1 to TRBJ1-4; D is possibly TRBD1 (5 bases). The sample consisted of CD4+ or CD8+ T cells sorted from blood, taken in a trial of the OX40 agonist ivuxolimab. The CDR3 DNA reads TGCGCCAGCAGCTTTAGCCCAGGGTTGGGAGGAAGGGAAAAACTGTTTTTT. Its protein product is CASSFSPGLGGREKLFF.